The 8 T cell receptor beta chains in this list originate from one sample, sequenced in a study of tumor and adjacent non-tumor tissue in lung cancer. The template was RNA from unsorted bulk tissue. Three rounds of nested PCR, following a modified ARM-PCR protocol, produced the TCRbeta library. TCRdb re-called the multiplex PCR reads through MiXCR, storing one row per CDR3 protein. The sample carries 55,000 to 75,000 distinct CDR3 sequences, roughly 60% recorded once. Sample: lung tumor tissue. The receptors here all came from a man aged 50-60 years with non-small cell lung cancer.

Turning to this clonotype: The junction does not match germline at one end; this may be a read error. The V call is TRBV11-2, the J call TRBJ1-6; TRBD1 matches 9 bases. The CDR3 runs to 15 residues. Germline-derived CDR1 and CDR2 are SGHAT and FQNNGV. CDR3 sequence reads: CASSPDRGHDSPFHF. The DNA of the CDR3 is TGTGCTAGCAGCCCGGACAGGGGCCATGATTCACCCTTCCACTTT.

The chain uses TRBV4-2 and TRBJ2-1; 9 nucleotides agree with TRBD2. There are 20 residues in the CDR3. Unmatched junction bases numbered 19, after V lost 0 bases and J lost 7 bases. Germline CDR1 is LGHNA and CDR2 is YNFKEQ. The CDR3 reads CASSQEGSLGTSIFYNEQFF. CDR3 DNA sequence: TGTGCCAGCAGCCAAGAGGGGTCGTTGGGGACTAGCATCTTCTATAATGAGCAGTTCTTC.

This chain links TRBV28 with TRBJ2-2; 11 bases line up with TRBD2. The ends lost 3 bases at V and 5 bases at J; junction bases unmatched: 2. This CDR3 is 15 amino acids long. Per the germline V gene, CDR1 is MDHEN and CDR2 is SYDVKM. In nucleotides, the CDR3 is TGTGCCAGCAGTTTGGCTAGCGGGGGGACCGGGGAGCTGTTTTTT. Protein product: CASSLASGGTGELFF.

This clonotype was recorded a few times. V gene TRBV30 combines with J gene TRBJ1-1; a weak D match, TRBD1 (5 bases). Germline V gives CDR1 GTSNPN, CDR2 SVGIG (reference sequence). Between the trimmed V and J ends, which lost 4 bases and 0 bases, there was a span of 15 bases. The length of the CDR3 is 15 residues. The CDR3 bases are TGTGCCTGGACCCCCTTTCAGGGAATGAACACTGAAGCTTTCTTT. This gives the protein CAWTPFQGMNTEAFF.

As concerns this clonotype: A junction end diverges from the germline sequence, so it may reflect a read error. The chain recombines TRBV24-1 with TRBJ2-2; possible D gene TRBD1, 5 bases. This CDR3 comprises 15 residues. Looked up from germline, CDR1 is KGHDR and CDR2 is SFDVKD. CDR3 DNA sequence: TGTGCCACCGGTGATCCGCAGGGTAACATCGGGGAGCTGTTTTTT. This encodes CATGDPQGNIGELFF.

This clonotype was counted a few times. A much larger clone is a single base away; this may be a read error. The gene calls are TRBV6-9 and TRBJ2-3; 7 bases agree with TRBD2. Trimming cost V 7 bases and J 2 bases; bases outside gene matches: 12. CDR3 length equals 16 residues. CDR1 and CDR2 from the germline V gene are MNHGY and SVAAGI. The CDR3 nucleotides are TGTGCCAGCACCCTCCGGGGGGTCATGGACACAGATACGCAGTATTTT. It yields the protein CASTLRGVMDTDTQYF.

For this clonotype: The CDR3 carries no conserved terminal phenylalanine or tryptophan, so it likely arises from a read error. The CDR3 loop is CASSGGSLDEQYL. Here the CDR3 DNA reads TGTGCCAGTAGCGGCGGGAGCCTGGACGAGCAGTACTTA. The chain is built from TRBV28 and TRBJ2-7; 7 bases align to TRBD2. V shed 9 bases and J 5 bases; nucleotides not matched to a gene: 10. Germline loops: CDR1 MDHEN, CDR2 SYDVKM. This CDR3 contains 13 residues.

In the case of this clonotype: The CDR3 does not end in the conserved phenylalanine or tryptophan, so this is likely a read error. The chain is built from TRBV11-2 and TRBJ2-5; D tentatively reads TRBD1 or TRBD2 (6 bases each). Germline V gives CDR1 SGHAT, CDR2 FQNNGV. This CDR3 spans 15 amino acids. CDR3 in DNA: TGTGGCAGCAGCTTAGTTGGGGGGCGGGGAGAGACCCAGTACTTA. This translates into CGSSLVGGRGETQYL.